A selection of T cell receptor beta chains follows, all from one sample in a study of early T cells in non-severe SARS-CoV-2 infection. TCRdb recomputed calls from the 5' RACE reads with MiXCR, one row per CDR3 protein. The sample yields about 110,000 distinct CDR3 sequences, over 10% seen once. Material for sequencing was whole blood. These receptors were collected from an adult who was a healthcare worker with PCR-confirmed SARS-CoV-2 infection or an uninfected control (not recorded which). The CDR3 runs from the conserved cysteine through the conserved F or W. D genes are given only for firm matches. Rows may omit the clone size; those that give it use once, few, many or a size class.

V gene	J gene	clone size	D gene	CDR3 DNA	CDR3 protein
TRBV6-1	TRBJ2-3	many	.	TGTGCCAGCACGAGCTCCGGGCCAGATACGCAGTATTTT	CASTSSGPDTQYF
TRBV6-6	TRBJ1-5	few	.	TGTGCCAGCAGTTACGGAGTGTCCCTGACCTTCGCTAGTGGGCCCCAGCATTTT	CASSYGVSLTFASGPQHF
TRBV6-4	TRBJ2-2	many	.	TGTGCCAGCAGTGACTTGGTGGCCGGGGAGCTGTTTTTT	CASSDLVAGELFF
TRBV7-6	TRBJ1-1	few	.	TGTGCCAGCAGCTTATGGAGTTCTGAAGCTTTCTTT	CASSLWSSEAFF
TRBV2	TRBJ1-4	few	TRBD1	TGTGCCAGCATACCGGGACAGGGCGGTGAAAAACTGTTTTTT	CASIPGQGGEKLFF
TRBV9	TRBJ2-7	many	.	TGTGCCAGCAGCGTAGAGGCGGGGAGGTCCTACGAGCAGTACTTC	CASSVEAGRSYEQYF
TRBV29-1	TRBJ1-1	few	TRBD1	TGCAGCGTCAGACAGGGGCTAAACACTGAAGCTTTCTTT	CSVRQGLNTEAFF
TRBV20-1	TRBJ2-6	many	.	TGCAGTGCGGGAGACAGTCCCTTCTCTGGGGCCAACGTCCTGACTTTC	CSAGDSPFSGANVLTF
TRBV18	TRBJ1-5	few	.	TGTGCCAGCTCATACGAGGGGCAGTTTAGCAATCAGCCCCAGCATTTT	CASSYEGQFSNQPQHF
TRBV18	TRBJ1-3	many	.	TGTGCCAGCTCACCCTACGGGACCTCTGGAAACACCATATATTTT	CASSPYGTSGNTIYF
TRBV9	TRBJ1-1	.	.	TGTGCCAGCAGCGTAAGGGACGGCACTGAAGCTTTCTTT	CASSVRDGTEAFF
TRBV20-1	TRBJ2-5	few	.	TGCAGTGCTAGCCAGACGGGGCCCTCCTTCCAAGAGACCCAGTACTTC	CSASQTGPSFQETQYF
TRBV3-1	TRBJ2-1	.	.	TGTGCCAGCAGCCGACCCGAGGTTGTCGAGCAGTTCTTC	CASSRPEVVEQFF
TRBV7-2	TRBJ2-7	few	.	TGTGCCAGCAGCTCGCGCGGCCTCCGCGAGCAGTACTTC	CASSSRGLREQYF
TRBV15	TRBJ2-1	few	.	TGTGCCACCAGCAGACAGGGGTCCTACAATGAGCAGTTCTTC	CATSRQGSYNEQFF
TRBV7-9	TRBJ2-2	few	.	TGTGCCAGCAGTCTACTCGGGACCTTGGACACCGGGGAGCTGTTTTTT	CASSLLGTLDTGELFF
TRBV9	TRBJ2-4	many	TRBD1	TGTGCCAGCAGCGTAGTAGGACAGGCGGACATTCAGTACTTC	CASSVVGQADIQYF
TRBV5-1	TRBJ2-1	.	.	TGCGCCAGCAGCTTGTTGGGAAATGAGCAGTTCTTC	CASSLLGNEQFF
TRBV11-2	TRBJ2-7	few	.	TGTGCCAGCAGCTTAACTATGGACGAGCAGTACTTC	CASSLTMDEQYF
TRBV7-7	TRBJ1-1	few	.	TGTGCTAGCAGCTTTCTCTGCCTGGTAAACACTGAAGCTTTCTTT	CASSFLCLVNTEAFF
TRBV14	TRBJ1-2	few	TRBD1	TGTGCCAGCAGCCGGACAGGGGGAGCTAACTATGGCTACACCTTC	CASSRTGGANYGYTF
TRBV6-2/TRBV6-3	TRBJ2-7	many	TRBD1	TGTGCCAGCAAGGGGACCGACAGGGGCGAGCAGTACTTC	CASKGTDRGEQYF
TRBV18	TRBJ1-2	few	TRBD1	TGTGCCAGCTCACCCCCGGGGACAGCCAAGTTTGAGCGAGCTAACTATGGCTACACCTTC	CASSPPGTAKFERANYGYTF
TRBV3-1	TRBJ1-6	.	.	TGTGCCAGCAGCCAAGAGGCCATCATGACAGCCTATAATTCACCCCTCCACTTT	CASSQEAIMTAYNSPLHF
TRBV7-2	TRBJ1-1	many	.	TGTGCCAGCAGCGAGCGGGGGCCCGGGGTAGCTTTCTTT	CASSERGPGVAFF
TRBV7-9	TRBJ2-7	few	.	TGTGCCAGCAGCTACACCGGGGAGGCCTACGAGCAGTACTTC	CASSYTGEAYEQYF
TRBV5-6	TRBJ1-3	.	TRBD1	TGTGCCAGCAGCTGGGACCCGACAGGGGTCGGAAACACCATATATTTT	CASSWDPTGVGNTIYF
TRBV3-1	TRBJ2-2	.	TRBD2	TGTGCCAGCAGCCCCCTAGCGGGAATCGGGGAGCTGTTTTTT	CASSPLAGIGELFF
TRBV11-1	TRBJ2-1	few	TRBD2	TGTGCCAGCAGCCGCCACCGAGGGAGGGCCAGCTACAATGAGCAGTTCTTC	CASSRHRGRASYNEQFF
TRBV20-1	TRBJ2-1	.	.	TGCAGTGCTAGTAGGGTTTCCAGCTCCTACAATGAGCAGTTCTTC	CSASRVSSSYNEQFF
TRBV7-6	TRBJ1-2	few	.	TGTGCCAGCAGCTCGCGGAATAACTATGGCTACACCTTC	CASSSRNNYGYTF
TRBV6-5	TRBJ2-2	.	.	TGTGCCAGCACTCTTAGTGGGGGAGGGGAGCTGTTTTTT	CASTLSGGGELFF
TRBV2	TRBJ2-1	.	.	TGTGCCAGCAGGAGACTAGGAGATGAGCAGTTCTTC	CASRRLGDEQFF
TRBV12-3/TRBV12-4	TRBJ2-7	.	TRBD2	TGTGCCAGCAGTTCCCGGGGGGGCAATTACGAGCAGTACTTC	CASSSRGGNYEQYF
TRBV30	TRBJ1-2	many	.	TGTGCCTGGACTCTACAGGGTCGGATCGACACCTTC	CAWTLQGRIDTF
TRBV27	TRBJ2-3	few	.	TGTGCCAGCAGCCAAGGGGCAGGTCCGGGCACAGATACGCAGTATTTT	CASSQGAGPGTDTQYF
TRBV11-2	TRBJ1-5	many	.	TGTGCCAGCAGCTTAGGGACGGGGACGCCCCAGCATTTT	CASSLGTGTPQHF
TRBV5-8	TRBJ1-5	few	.	TGTGCCAGCAGCTTAAACCGTCAGAGCTATAGCAATCAGCCCCAGCATTTT	CASSLNRQSYSNQPQHF
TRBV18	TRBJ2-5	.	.	TGTGCCAGCTCACCACCCCTAGCTGAGACCCAGTACTTC	CASSPPLAETQYF
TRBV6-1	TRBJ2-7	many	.	TGTGCCAGCAGGGATGGCCTAGTCTGGTCGTACGAGCAGTACTTC	CASRDGLVWSYEQYF
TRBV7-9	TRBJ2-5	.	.	TGTGCCAGCAGCCAAAAAAGGACAGACGGAGAGACCCAGTACTTC	CASSQKRTDGETQYF
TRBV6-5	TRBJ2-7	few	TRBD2	TGTGCCAGCAGTCCACAGACTAGCGGGAGAGGGAACGAGCAGTACTTC	CASSPQTSGRGNEQYF
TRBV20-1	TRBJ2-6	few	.	TGCAGTGCTAGAGATAGGGGGGGCGCTGGGGCCAACGTCCTGACTTTC	CSARDRGGAGANVLTF
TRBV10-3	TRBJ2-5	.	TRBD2	TGTGCCATCAGTGAAGGTCTAGCGGGTGTCCAAGAGACCCAGTACTTC	CAISEGLAGVQETQYF
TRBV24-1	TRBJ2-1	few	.	TGTGCCACCAGTGATTCTTTCAAGGGCTATGAGCAGTTCTTC	CATSDSFKGYEQFF
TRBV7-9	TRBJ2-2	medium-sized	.	TGTGCCAGCAACCCCGGGGAGCTGTTTTTT	CASNPGELFF
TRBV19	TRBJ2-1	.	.	TGTGCCAGTAGTAAGACTAGAGGTGTGGCGAATGAGCAGTTCTTC	CASSKTRGVANEQFF
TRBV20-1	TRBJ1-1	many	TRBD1	TGCAGTGCTTTTCAGGGGGTATTGAACACTGAAGCTTTCTTT	CSAFQGVLNTEAFF
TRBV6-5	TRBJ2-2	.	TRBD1	TGTGCCAGCAGCCCTCGATTTCCGGGACAGGGTTACTACGCGAACACCGGGGAGCTGTTTTTT	CASSPRFPGQGYYANTGELFF
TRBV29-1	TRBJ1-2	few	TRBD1	TGCAGCGTTTCGGGGGAAACGGGACAGGGGGAATTCAACTATGGCTACACCTTC	CSVSGETGQGEFNYGYTF
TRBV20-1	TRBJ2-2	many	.	TGCAGTGCTAGTGCCCCCTTGTTGGAGCGGACCCGGGACACCGGGGAGCTGTTTTTT	CSASAPLLERTRDTGELFF